This entry describes one TCR beta chain. The target antigen is unknown. Prepared libraries of TCR beta cDNA carried unique molecular identifiers. T cells, about 0.95 to 11 million of them, yielded about half a million cDNA molecules. TCRdb re-called the PCR reads with MiXCR, one entry per CDR3 protein. The data hold roughly 870,000 distinct CDR3 sequences, with 53% observed a single time. V was pared by 2 bases and J by 1 base, with 14 bases between. The CDR3 has 16 amino acids. Germline V lookup: CDR1 MNHEY, CDR2 SVGAGI. The record originates from a study of post-analysis software for immune sequencing data. About the research overall: Multiple sclerosis in the patients followed relapsing-remitting, secondary progressive and progressive-relapsing courses. Notes on the study in general: Patients showed TRBV5-6, TRBV5-1 and TRBV20-1 among several TRBV segments more frequent than in controls. By F measure, samples from a shared preparation batch strongly co-clustered. Controls showed significantly higher normalized Chao1 diversity than did multiple sclerosis patients.

The sequencing sample was made of blood. The chain joins TRBV6-5 to TRBJ2-5; tentative D call: TRBD2 (5 bases). The TCR sequence derives from a girl between 5 and 17 years old with multiple sclerosis. CDR3: CASSYLRAGLQETQYF. The CDR3 nucleotides read TGTGCCAGCAGTTACCTTCGGGCAGGACTCCAAGAGACCCAGTACTTC.